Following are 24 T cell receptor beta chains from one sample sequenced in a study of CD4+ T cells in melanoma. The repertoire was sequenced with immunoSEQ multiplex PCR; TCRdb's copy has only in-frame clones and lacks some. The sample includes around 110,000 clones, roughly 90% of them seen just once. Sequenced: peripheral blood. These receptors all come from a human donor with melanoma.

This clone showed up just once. The CDR3 nucleotides read TGTGCCAGCAGCCTCGGGCCCACCTACGAGCAGTACTTC. This encodes CASSLGPTYEQYF. The chain joins TRBV27 to TRBJ2-7; D unclear. V shed 6 bases and J shed 2 bases, with 11 bases lying between them. Looked up from germline, CDR1 is MNHEY and CDR2 is SMNVEV (reference sequence). This CDR3 region has 13 residues.

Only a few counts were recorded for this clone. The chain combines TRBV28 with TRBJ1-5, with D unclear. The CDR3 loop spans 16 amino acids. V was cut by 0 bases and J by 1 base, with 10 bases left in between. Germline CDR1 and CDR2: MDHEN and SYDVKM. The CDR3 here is CASSLWTDTSNQPQHF. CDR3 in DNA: TGTGCCAGCAGTTTATGGACTGATACGAGCAATCAGCCCCAGCATTTT.

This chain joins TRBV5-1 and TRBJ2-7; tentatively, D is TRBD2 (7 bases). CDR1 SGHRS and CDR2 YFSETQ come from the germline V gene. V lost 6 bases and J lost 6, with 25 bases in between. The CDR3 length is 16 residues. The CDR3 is CASNKGGREIESEQYF. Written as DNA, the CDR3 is TGCGCCAGCAACAAAGGGGGGCGGGAGATAGAGTCCGAGCAGTACTTC. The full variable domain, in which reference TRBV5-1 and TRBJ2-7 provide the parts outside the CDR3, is KAGVTQTPRYLIKTRGQQVTLSCSPISGHRSVSWYQQTPGQGLQFLFEYFSETQRNKGNFPGRFSGRQFSNSRSEMNVSTLELGDSALYLCASNKGGREIESEQYFGPGTRLTVT.

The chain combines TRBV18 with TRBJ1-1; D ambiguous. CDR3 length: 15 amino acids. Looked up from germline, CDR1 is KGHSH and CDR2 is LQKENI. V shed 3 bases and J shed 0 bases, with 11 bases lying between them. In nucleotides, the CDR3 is TGTGCCAGCTCACCGAGCGGGGTGATGAACACTGAAGCTTTCTTT. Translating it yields CASSPSGVMNTEAFF. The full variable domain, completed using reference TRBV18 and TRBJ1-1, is NAGVMQNPRHLVRRRGQEARLRCSPMKGHSHVYWYRQLPEEGLKFMVYLQKENIIDESGMPKERFSAEFPKEGPSILRIQQVVRGDSAAYFCASSPSGVMNTEAFFGQGTRLTVV.

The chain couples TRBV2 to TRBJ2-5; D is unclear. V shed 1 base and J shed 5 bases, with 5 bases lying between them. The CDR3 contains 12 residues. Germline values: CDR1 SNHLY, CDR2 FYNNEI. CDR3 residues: CASSEEEETQYF. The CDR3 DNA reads TGTGCCAGCAGTGAAGAGGAGGAGACCCAGTACTTC.

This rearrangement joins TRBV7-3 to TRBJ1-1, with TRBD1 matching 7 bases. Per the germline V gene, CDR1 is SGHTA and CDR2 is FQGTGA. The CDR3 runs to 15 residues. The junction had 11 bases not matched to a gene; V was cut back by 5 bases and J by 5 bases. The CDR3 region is CASSPYIDRATEAFF. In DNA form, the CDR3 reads TGTGCCAGCAGCCCTTACATAGACAGGGCAACTGAAGCTTTCTTT.

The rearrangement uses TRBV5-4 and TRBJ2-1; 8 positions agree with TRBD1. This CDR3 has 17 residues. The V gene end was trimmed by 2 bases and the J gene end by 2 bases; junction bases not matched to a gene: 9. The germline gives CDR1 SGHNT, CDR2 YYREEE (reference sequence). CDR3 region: CASSLKGGTGTYNEQFF. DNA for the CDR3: TGTGCCAGCAGCTTAAAAGGGGGGACAGGTACCTACAATGAGCAGTTCTTC.

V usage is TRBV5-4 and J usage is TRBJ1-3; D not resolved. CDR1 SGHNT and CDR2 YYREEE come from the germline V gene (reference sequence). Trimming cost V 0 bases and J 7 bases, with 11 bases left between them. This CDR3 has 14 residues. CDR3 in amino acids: CASSLDLGTNTIYF. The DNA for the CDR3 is TGTGCCAGCAGCTTGGATTTGGGTACCAACACCATATATTTT.

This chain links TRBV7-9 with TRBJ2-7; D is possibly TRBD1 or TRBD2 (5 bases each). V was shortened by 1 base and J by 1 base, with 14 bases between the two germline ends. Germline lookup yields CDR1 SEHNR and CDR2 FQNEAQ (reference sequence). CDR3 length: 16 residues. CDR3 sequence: CASSLVPGAGSYEQYF. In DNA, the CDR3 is TGTGCCAGCAGCTTAGTACCCGGGGCCGGATCCTACGAGCAGTACTTC.

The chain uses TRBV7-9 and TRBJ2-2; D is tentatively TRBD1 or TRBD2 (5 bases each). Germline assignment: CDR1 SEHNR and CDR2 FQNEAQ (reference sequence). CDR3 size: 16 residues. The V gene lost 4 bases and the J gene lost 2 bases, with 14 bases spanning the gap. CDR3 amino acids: CASSSLGPPNTGELFF. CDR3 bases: TGTGCCAGCAGCTCTTTGGGACCCCCAAACACCGGGGAGCTGTTTTTT. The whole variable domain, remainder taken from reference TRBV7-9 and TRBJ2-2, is DTGVSQNPRHKITKRGQNVTFRCDPISEHNRLYWYRQTLGQGPEFLTYFQNEAQLEKSRLLSDRFSAERPKGSFSTLEIQRTEQGDSAMYLCASSSLGPPNTGELFFGEGSRLTVL.

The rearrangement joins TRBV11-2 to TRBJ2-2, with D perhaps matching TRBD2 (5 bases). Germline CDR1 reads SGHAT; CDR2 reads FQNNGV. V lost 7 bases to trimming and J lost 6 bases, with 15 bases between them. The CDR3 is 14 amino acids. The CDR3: CASNQAGGPGELFF. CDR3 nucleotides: TGTGCCAGCAACCAAGCAGGAGGACCCGGGGAGCTGTTTTTT.

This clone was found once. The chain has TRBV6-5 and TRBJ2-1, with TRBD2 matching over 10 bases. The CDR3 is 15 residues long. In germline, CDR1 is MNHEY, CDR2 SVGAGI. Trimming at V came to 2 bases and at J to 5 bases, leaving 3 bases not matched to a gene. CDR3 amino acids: CASSYEAGGHNEQFF. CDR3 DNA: TGTGCCAGCAGTTACGAAGCGGGGGGGCACAATGAGCAGTTCTTC.

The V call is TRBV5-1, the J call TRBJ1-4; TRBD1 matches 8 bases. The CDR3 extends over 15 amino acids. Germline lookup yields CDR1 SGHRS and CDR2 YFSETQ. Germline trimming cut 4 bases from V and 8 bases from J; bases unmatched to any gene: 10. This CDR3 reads CASSAETGAAEKLFF. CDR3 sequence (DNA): TGCGCCAGCAGCGCCGAGACAGGGGCGGCGGAAAAACTGTTTTTT.

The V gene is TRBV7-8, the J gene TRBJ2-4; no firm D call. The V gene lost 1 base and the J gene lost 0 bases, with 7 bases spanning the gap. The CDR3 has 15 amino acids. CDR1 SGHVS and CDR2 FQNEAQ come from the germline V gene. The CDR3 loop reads CASSLGAIAKNIQYF. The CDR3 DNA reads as TGTGCCAGCAGCTTAGGGGCTATAGCCAAAAACATTCAGTACTTC.

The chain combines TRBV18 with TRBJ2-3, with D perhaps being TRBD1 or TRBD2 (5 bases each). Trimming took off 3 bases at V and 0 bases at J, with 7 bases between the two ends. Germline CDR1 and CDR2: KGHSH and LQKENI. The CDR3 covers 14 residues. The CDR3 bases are TGTGCCAGCTCACCGGGGGTGAGCACAGATACGCAGTATTTT. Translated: CASSPGVSTDTQYF.

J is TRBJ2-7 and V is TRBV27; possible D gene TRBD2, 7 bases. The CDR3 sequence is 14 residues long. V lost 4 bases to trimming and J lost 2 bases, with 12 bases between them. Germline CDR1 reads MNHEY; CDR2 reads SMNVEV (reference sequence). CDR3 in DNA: TGTGCCAGCAGTTCCGCGGGGGCTACCTACGAGCAGTACTTC. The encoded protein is CASSSAGATYEQYF.

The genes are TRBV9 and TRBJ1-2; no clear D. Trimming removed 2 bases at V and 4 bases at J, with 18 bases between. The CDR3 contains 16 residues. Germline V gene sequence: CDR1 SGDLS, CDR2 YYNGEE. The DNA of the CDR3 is TGTGCCAGCAGCGTGAGCCCTTACACTTTGGTCTATGGCTACACCTTC. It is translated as CASSVSPYTLVYGYTF.

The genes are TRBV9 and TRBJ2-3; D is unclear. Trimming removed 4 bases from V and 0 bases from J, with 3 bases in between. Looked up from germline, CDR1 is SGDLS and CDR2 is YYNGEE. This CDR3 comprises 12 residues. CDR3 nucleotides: TGTGCCAGCAGCTATAGCACAGATACGCAGTATTTT. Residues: CASSYSTDTQYF.

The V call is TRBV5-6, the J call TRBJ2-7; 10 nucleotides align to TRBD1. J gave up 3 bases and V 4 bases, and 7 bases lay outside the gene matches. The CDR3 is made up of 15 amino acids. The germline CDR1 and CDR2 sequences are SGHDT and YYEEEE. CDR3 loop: CASSEPGQGIYEQYF. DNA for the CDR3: TGTGCCAGCAGCGAACCGGGACAGGGGATCTACGAGCAGTACTTC.

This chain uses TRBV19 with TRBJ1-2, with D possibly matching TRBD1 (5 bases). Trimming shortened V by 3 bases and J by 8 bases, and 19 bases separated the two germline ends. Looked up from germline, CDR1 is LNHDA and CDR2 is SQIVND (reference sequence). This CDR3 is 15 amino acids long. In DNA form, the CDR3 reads TGTGCCAGTAGTATTAAAGCCGAAGGGACGAAAGGCTACACCTTC. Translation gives CASSIKAEGTKGYTF.

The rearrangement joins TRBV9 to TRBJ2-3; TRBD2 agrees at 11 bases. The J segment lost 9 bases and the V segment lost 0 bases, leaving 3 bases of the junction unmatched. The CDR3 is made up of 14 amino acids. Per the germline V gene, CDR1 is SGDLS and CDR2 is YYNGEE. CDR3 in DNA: TGTGCCAGCAGCGTAGAGGCTAGCGGGAGGACGCAGTATTTT. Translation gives CASSVEASGRTQYF. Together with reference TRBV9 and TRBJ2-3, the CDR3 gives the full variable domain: DSGVTQTPKHLITATGQRVTLRCSPRSGDLSVYWYQQSLDQGLQFLIQYYNGEERAKGNILERFSAQQFPDLHSELNLSSLELGDSALYFCASSVEASGRTQYFGPGTRLTVL.

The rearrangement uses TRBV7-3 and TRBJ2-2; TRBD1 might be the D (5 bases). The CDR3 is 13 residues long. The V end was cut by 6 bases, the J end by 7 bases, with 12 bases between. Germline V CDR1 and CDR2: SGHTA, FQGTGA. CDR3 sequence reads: CASRVNQGGELFF. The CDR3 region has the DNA TGTGCCAGCAGAGTAAATCAGGGCGGGGAGCTGTTTTTT.

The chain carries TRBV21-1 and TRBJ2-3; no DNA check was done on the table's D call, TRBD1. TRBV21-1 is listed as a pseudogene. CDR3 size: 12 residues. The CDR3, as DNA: TGTGCCAGCAGTAGAGGGGGAGTTACGCAGTATTTT. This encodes CASSRGGVTQYF.

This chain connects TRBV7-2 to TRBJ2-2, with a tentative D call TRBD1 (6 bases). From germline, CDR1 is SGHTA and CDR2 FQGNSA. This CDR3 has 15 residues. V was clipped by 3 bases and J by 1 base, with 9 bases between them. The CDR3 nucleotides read TGTGCCAGCAGCTTCATAGGGGGGAACACCGGGGAGCTGTTTTTT. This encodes CASSFIGGNTGELFF. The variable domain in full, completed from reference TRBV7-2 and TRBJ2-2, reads GAGVSQSPSNKVTEKGKDVELRCDPISGHTALYWYRQSLGQGLEFLIYFQGNSAPDKSGLPSDRFSAERTGGSVSTLTIQRTQQEDSAVYLCASSFIGGNTGELFFGEGSRLTVL.